This entry lists 10 T cell receptor beta chains sequenced from one sample in a study of blood T cell repertoires in COVID-19. Produced via immunoSEQ multiplex PCR; TCRdb's table is partial and in-frame only. The sample lists roughly 200,000 clones, over 75% occurring once. Sequencing was performed on peripheral blood. Receptor source: a man aged 55 to 69 with acute or convalescent COVID-19.

This clone turned up a few times. Here the CDR3 DNA reads TGTGCCAGCAGCCAAGATCGGCGGGAGGCCACCGGGGAGCTGTTTTTT. It is translated as CASSQDRREATGELFF. J is TRBJ2-2 and V is TRBV3-1 (or the pseudogene TRBV3-2); the match to TRBD2 covers 8 bases. This CDR3 is 16 amino acids long. The ends lost 0 bases at V and 4 bases at J; junction bases unmatched: 4. Per germline, CDR1 LGHDT and CDR2 YNNKEL (reference sequence).

The genes are TRBV21-1 and TRBJ2-7; the DNA was not used to check the table's D call, TRBD2. TRBV21-1 is a pseudogene locus. This CDR3 has 17 amino acids. DNA for the CDR3: TGTGCCAGCAGCGCACGGGGGCTAGCGGGATCACGTTACGAGCAGTACTTC. Encoded protein: CASSARGLAGSRYEQYF.

The V call is TRBV6-6, the J call TRBJ1-5; D is uncertain. The CDR3 spans 16 residues. V lost 0 bases, J lost 3 bases, and 12 bases lay in between. The germline V gene encodes CDR1 MNHNY and CDR2 SVGAGI (reference sequence). CDR3 residues: CASSYSAGFNNQPQHF. As DNA, the CDR3 is TGTGCCAGCAGTTACTCCGCCGGGTTTAACAATCAGCCCCAGCATTTT.

The CDR3 coding sequence is TGTGCCAGCAGCCCCCCCAGCGGGAGGGCCGGGGAGCTGTTTTTT. This sequence encodes CASSPPSGRAGELFF. The chain combines TRBV7-9 with TRBJ2-2, with 10 bases matching TRBD2. Germline V gene data show CDR1 as SEHNR and CDR2 as FQNEAQ (reference sequence). The CDR3 loop spans 15 amino acids. V was pared by 5 bases and J by 6 bases, with 6 bases of the junction left unmatched.

The V call is TRBV19, the J call TRBJ2-1; a possible D gene is TRBD2 (5 bases). CDR1 LNHDA and CDR2 SQIVND come from the germline V gene (reference sequence). The CDR3 sequence is 17 residues long. V was cut by 4 bases and J by 2 bases, with 18 bases left in between. The CDR3, as DNA: TGTGCCAGTAGTAATAGAGAAGCGGATAAGCCCTACAATGAGCAGTTCTTC. Translation gives CASSNREADKPYNEQFF. Together with reference TRBV19 and TRBJ2-1, the CDR3 gives the full variable domain: DGGITQSPKYLFRKEGQNVTLSCEQNLNHDAMYWYRQDPGQGLRLIYYSQIVNDFQKGDIAEGYSVSREKKESFPLTVTSAQKNPTAFYLCASSNREADKPYNEQFFGPGTRLTVL.

V is TRBV7-3 and J is TRBJ2-2; 10 positions match TRBD2. V gave up 5 bases and J gave up 7 bases; unmatched junction bases: 7. Germline CDR1 SGHTA, CDR2 FQGTGA. This CDR3 comprises 15 residues. The chain's CDR3 is CASSHSGLAHGELFF. CDR3 nucleotides: TGTGCCAGCAGCCACTCGGGACTAGCGCACGGGGAGCTGTTTTTT.

V and J are TRBV15 and TRBJ2-1; D might be TRBD2 (5 bases). Trimming removed 3 bases at V and 6 bases at J, with 6 bases between. The germline CDR1 and CDR2 sequences are LNHNV and YYDKDF (reference sequence). This CDR3 comprises 12 residues. CDR3 DNA sequence: TGTGCCACCAGCAGTCGGGGCAATGAGCAGTTCTTC. It encodes CATSSRGNEQFF.

This clone was observed a single time. This chain links TRBV29-1 with TRBJ2-3; no clear D gene. Trimming shortened V by 7 bases and J by 5 bases, and 19 bases separated the two germline ends. Germline V gene lookup returns CDR1 SQVTM and CDR2 ANQGSEA. This CDR3 is built from 14 residues. The CDR3 sequence: CSARSLRVGDTQYF. The CDR3 nucleotides are TGCAGCGCCAGGTCGCTGAGAGTAGGAGATACGCAGTATTTT.

For this clone: Other DNA variants within this sample encode the same CDR3. The chain has TRBV5-1 and TRBJ2-1; 16 positions agree with TRBD2. From germline, CDR1 is SGHRS and CDR2 YFSETQ. The CDR3 spans 15 residues. Trimming at V came to 3 bases and at J to 8 bases, leaving 2 bases not matched to a gene. The CDR3 region is CASSWGTSGRDEQFF. Written as DNA, the CDR3 is TGCGCCAGCAGCTGGGGGACTAGCGGGAGGGATGAGCAGTTCTTC. The full variable domain, in which reference TRBV5-1 and TRBJ2-1 provide the parts outside the CDR3, is KAGVTQTPRYLIKTRGQQVTLSCSPISGHRSVSWYQQTPGQGLQFLFEYFSETQRNKGNFPGRFSGRQFSNSRSEMNVSTLELGDSALYLCASSWGTSGRDEQFFGPGTRLTVL.

V gene TRBV5-1 combines with J gene TRBJ2-7; D is unresolved. V was pared by 3 bases and J by 0 bases, with 10 bases between. The CDR3 extends over 14 amino acids. Germline V gene lookup returns CDR1 SGHRS and CDR2 YFSETQ. Here the CDR3 reads CASSSSLSSYEQYF. The DNA for the CDR3 is TGCGCCAGCAGCTCTTCCTTGAGCTCCTACGAGCAGTACTTC.